Given below is one T cell receptor beta chain in context. The data stem from a study of OX40 agonist ivuxolimab in advanced cancers. Some clones are missing from TCRdb's copy, which holds only in-frame ones; the method was immunoSEQ multiplex PCR. The sample has some 80,000 clones; about 89% are singletons. This CDR3 region has 14 residues. Looked up from germline, CDR1 is MNHEY and CDR2 is SVGAGI. The V end was cut by 5 bases, the J end by 0 bases, with 10 bases between. The rearrangement joins TRBV6-5 to TRBJ1-1; D possibly corresponds to TRBD1 (6 bases). The source was CD4+ or CD8+ T cells sorted from blood, collected in a trial of the OX40 agonist ivuxolimab. This sequence originates from an adult with an advanced solid tumor such as melanoma, head and neck, liver or kidney cancer. The CDR3 loop reads CASSLGGMNTEAFF. DNA of the CDR3: TGTGCCAGCAGTCTCGGGGGCATGAACACTGAAGCTTTCTTT.